This T cell receptor beta chain was profiled in a study of blood T cells in healthy people across ages. Turning to this clonotype: Its antigen is unidentified. At one end, the junction sequence differs from germline, possibly due to a read error.

PCR was performed a second time for about 7 to 12 cycles using a sample-barcoded 5' primer and a J-beta primer mix. Tagging of each cDNA molecule was performed by a template-switch adaptor with 12 random nucleotides. Sequencing of every sample gave 3 million or more CDR3-containing paired-end reads. Each CDR3 protein is one row after TCRdb ran MiXCR on the 5' RACE reads. Here the sample spans approximately 600,000 distinct CDR3 sequences, 58% being singletons. Study-wide results and limits: When one million T cells were used, diversity estimates were thought to be underestimates. Both naive CD4+ cell counts and diversity were greater in long-lived donors than in aged donors.

The CDR3 sequence is 15 residues long. Germline V lookup: CDR1 SGHRS, CDR2 YFSETQ. The sequenced sample was blood. The receptor comes from a man between 60 and 75 years old in good health. The chain combines TRBV5-1 with TRBJ1-2, with D tentatively TRBD1 (6 bases). CDR3 residues: CASSLMGTSDYDYTF. Written as DNA, the CDR3 is TGCGCCAGCAGCTTAATGGGGACATCCGACTATGACTACACCTTC.